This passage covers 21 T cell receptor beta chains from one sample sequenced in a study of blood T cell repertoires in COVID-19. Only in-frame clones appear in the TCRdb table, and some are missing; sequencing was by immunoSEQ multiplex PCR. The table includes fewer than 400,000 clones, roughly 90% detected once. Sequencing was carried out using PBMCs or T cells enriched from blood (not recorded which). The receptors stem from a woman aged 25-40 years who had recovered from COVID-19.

CDR3 coding DNA: TGTGCCAGCAGCCCATACGGACAGGAAAACTATGGCTACACCTTC. Amino acids: CASSPYGQENYGYTF. This chain connects TRBV7-9 to TRBJ1-2; 7 positions agree with TRBD1. This CDR3 spans 15 amino acids. The V and J ends lost 5 bases and 2 bases, in that order; junction bases with no gene match: 8. Germline V gives CDR1 SEHNR, CDR2 FQNEAQ (reference sequence).

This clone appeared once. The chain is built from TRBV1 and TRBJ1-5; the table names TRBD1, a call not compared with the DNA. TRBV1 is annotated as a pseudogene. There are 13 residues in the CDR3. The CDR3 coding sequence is TGCACCGGCACATCAGGTTACAATCAGCCCCAGCATTTT. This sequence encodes CTGTSGYNQPQHF.

The CDR3 coding sequence is TGTGCCAGTAGTACGGACTCGACGTCAACTAATGAAAAACTGTTTTTT. It translates to CASSTDSTSTNEKLFF. The chain carries TRBV19 and TRBJ1-4; D gene unclear. Germline CDR1 LNHDA, CDR2 SQIVND (reference sequence). Trimming stripped 4 bases from V and 0 bases from J, with 12 bases between. The CDR3 sequence is 16 residues long.

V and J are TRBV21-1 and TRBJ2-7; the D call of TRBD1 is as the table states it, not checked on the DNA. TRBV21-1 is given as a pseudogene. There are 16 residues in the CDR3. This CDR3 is CASSKGGQKYSYEQYF. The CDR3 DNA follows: TGTGCCAGCAGCAAAGGGGGACAGAAATACTCCTACGAGCAGTACTTC.

The CDR3 reads CASRRGQVSYEQYF. The DNA for the CDR3 is TGTGCCAGCAGGAGGGGGCAGGTATCCTACGAGCAGTACTTC. V is TRBV6-5 and J is TRBJ2-7, with 7 nucleotides matching TRBD1. The CDR3 loop spans 14 amino acids. J gave up 1 base and V 6 bases, and 6 bases lay outside the gene matches. Germline CDR1 and CDR2: MNHEY and SVGAGI.

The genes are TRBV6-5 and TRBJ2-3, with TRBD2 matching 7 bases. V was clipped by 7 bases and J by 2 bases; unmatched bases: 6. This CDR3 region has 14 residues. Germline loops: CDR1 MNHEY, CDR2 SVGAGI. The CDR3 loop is CASKKRDFTDTQYF. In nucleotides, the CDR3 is TGTGCCAGCAAAAAGCGGGACTTCACAGATACGCAGTATTTT.

DNA for the CDR3: TGTGCCATCAGTGATGGGGGCTTTTTCACAGATACGCAGTATTTT. Its translation: CAISDGGFFTDTQYF. This sequence joins TRBV10-3 and TRBJ2-3; D perhaps matches TRBD1 (6 bases). Per the germline V gene, CDR1 is ENHRY and CDR2 is SYGVKD. This CDR3 contains 15 residues. V was trimmed by 3 bases and J by 2 bases, leaving 12 bases between them.

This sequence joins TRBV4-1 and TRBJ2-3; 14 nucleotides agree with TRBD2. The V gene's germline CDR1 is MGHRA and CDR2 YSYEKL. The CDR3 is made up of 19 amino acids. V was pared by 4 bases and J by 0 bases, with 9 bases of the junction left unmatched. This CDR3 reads CASSLLGLAGGPSTDTQYF. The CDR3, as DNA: TGCGCCAGCAGCCTCCTAGGACTAGCGGGAGGACCTAGCACAGATACGCAGTATTTT.

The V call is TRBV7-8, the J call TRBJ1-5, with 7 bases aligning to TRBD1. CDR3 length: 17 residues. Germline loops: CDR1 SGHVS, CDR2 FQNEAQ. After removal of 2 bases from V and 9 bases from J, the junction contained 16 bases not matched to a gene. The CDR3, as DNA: TGTGCCAGCAGCTTACTCAATAACCGGGACAGTGGGAGGCCCCAGCATTTT. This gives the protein CASSLLNNRDSGRPQHF.

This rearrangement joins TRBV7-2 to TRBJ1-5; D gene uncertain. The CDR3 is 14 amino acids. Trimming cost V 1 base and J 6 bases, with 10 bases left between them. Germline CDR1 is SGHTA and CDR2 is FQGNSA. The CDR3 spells CASSLGASGQPQHF. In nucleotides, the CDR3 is TGTGCCAGCAGCTTAGGCGCCTCGGGTCAGCCCCAGCATTTT.

DNA of the CDR3: TGTGCCACCAGCAGACAGGGGGCCTGGGAAGAGACCCAGTACTTC. The encoded protein is CATSRQGAWEETQYF. The gene calls are TRBV15 and TRBJ2-5; 8 nucleotides match TRBD1. Germline V gene data show CDR1 as LNHNV and CDR2 as YYDKDF (reference sequence). This CDR3 has 15 amino acids. Germline trimming cut 2 bases from V and 3 bases from J; bases unmatched to any gene: 5. Together with reference TRBV15 and TRBJ2-5, the CDR3 gives the full variable domain: DAMVIQNPRYQVTQFGKPVTLSCSQTLNHNVMYWYQQKSSQAPKLLFHYYDKDFNNEADTPDNFQSRRPNTSFCFLDIRSPGLGDTAMYLCATSRQGAWEETQYFGPGTRLLVL.

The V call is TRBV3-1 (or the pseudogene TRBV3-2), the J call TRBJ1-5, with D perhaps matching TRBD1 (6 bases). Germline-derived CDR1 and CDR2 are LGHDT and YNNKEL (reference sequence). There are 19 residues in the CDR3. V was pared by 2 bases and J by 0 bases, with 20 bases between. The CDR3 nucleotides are TGTGCCAGCAGCCAATTTCACAGGGACCTCCCTTATAGCAATCAGCCCCAGCATTTT. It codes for CASSQFHRDLPYSNQPQHF.

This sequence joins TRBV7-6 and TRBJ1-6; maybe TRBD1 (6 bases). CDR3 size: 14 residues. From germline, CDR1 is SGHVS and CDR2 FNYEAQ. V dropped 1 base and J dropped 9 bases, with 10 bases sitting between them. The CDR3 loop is CASSLGQDFSPLHF. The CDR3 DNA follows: TGTGCCAGCAGCTTAGGACAGGACTTTTCACCCCTCCACTTT.

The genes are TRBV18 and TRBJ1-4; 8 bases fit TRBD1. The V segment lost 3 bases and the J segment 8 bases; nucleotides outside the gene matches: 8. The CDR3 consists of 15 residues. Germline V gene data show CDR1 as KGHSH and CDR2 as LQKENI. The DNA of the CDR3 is TGTGCCAGCTCACCCCAAGGACAGGGAGGGGAAAAACTGTTTTTT. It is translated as CASSPQGQGGEKLFF.

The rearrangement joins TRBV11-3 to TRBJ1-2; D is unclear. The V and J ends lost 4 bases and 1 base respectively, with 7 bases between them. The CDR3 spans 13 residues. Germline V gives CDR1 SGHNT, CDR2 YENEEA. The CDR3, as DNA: TGTGCCAGCAGCTCAGGTGATAACTATGGCTACACCTTC. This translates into CASSSGDNYGYTF.

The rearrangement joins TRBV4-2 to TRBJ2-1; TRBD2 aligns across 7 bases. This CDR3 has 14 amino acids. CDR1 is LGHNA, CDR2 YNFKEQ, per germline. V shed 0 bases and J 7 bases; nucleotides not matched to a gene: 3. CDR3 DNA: TGTGCCAGCAGCCAAGATGGCGGGAGTAATGAGCAGTTCTTC. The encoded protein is CASSQDGGSNEQFF.

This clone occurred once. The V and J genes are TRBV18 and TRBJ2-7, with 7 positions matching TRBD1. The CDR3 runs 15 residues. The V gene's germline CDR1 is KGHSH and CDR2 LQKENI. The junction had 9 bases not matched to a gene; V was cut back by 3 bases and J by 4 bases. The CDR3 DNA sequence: TGTGCCAGCTCACCGGGACAGAATAGCCCTTACGAGCAGTACTTC. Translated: CASSPGQNSPYEQYF.

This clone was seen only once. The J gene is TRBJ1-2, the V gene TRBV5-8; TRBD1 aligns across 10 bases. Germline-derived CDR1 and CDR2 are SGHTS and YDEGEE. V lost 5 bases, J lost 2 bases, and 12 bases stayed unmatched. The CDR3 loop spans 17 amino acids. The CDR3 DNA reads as TGTGCCAGCAGAATCCGGGACAGGGGACACTTAAACTATGGCTACACCTTC. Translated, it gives CASRIRDRGHLNYGYTF.

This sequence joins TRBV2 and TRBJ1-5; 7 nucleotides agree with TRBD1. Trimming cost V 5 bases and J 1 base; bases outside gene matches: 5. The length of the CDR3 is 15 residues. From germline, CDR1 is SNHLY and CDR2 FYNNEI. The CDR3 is CASSLQGGSNQPQHF. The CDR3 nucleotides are TGTGCCAGCAGTCTCCAGGGGGGAAGCAATCAGCCCCAGCATTTT.

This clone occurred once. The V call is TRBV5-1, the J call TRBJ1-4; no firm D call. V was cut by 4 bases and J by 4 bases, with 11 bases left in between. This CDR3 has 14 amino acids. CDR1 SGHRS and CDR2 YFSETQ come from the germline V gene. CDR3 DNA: TGCGCCAGCAGCCCTATTCCGAGTAATGAAAAACTGTTTTTT. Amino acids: CASSPIPSNEKLFF.

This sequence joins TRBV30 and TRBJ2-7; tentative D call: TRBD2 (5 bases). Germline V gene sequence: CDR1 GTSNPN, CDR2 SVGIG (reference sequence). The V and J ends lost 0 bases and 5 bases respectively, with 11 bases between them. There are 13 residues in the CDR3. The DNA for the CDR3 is TGTGCCTGGAGTGTCGGGGTTGTGCACGAGCAGTACTTC. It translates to CAWSVGVVHEQYF.